Listed below are T cell receptor beta chains from one sample, sequenced in a study of T cells in Graves' hyperthyroidism and ophthalmopathy. TCRdb processed the multiplex PCR reads anew with MiXCR; each CDR3 protein has one entry. The sample includes approximately 370,000 distinct CDR3 sequences, approximately 18% of them seen just once. Material: blood. Receptors were obtained from a woman aged 30 to 39 with Graves' hyperthyroidism that later progressed to Graves' ophthalmopathy. Both conserved end residues are part of each CDR3. D genes are given only for firm matches. A row's size may be missing; if present it is once, few, many or a size class.

j_call clone_size d_call v_call cdr3_nt cdr3_aa
TRBJ2-2 NA NA TRBV18 TGTGCCAGCTCACCACGAGGGGTCAACACCGGGGAGCTGTTTTTT CASSPRGVNTGELFF
TRBJ1-1 once NA TRBV6-1 TGTGCCAGCAGTGAATCTGGCAGGGCATCCACTGAAGCTTTCTTT CASSESGRASTEAFF
TRBJ2-3 many TRBD2 TRBV12-3/TRBV12-4 TGTGCCAGCAGTCCACGACTAGCAGGCCTGCCAGATACGCAGTATTTT CASSPRLAGLPDTQYF
TRBJ2-7 many NA TRBV25-1 TGTGCCAGCAGTGACCTCTCCTACGAGCAGTACTTC CASSDLSYEQYF
TRBJ2-7 NA TRBD1 TRBV7-9 TGTGCCTGCAGCCGCGGGACAGGGATCTCCTACGAGCAGTACTTC CACSRGTGISYEQYF
TRBJ2-5 many NA TRBV5-1 TGCGCCAGCAGCTCGACGCGGACAGTAGAGGAGACCCAGTACTTC CASSSTRTVEETQYF
TRBJ2-1 many TRBD2 TRBV5-1 TGCGCCAGCAGCTCTCTAATAGCGGGCAGCTCCTACAATGAGCAGTTCTTC CASSSLIAGSSYNEQFF
TRBJ2-1 many NA TRBV29-1 TGCAGCGTTGAAGGCAGCTTTTCCTACAATGAGCAGTTCTTC CSVEGSFSYNEQFF
TRBJ2-1 many NA TRBV12-3/TRBV12-4 TGTGCCAGCAGTTTAAGGAGTTGGCGGACATCCTACAATGAGCAGTTCTTC CASSLRSWRTSYNEQFF
TRBJ2-1 few TRBD1 TRBV27 TGTGCCAGCAGTTTATTAGGGACAGGGGGCAATGAGCAGTTCTTC CASSLLGTGGNEQFF
TRBJ2-1 many NA TRBV6-2/TRBV6-3 TGTGCCAGCCACCCATCGGTGGGAGTCAATGAGCAGTTCTTC CASHPSVGVNEQFF
TRBJ2-1 few TRBD2 TRBV28 TGTGCCAGCAGACCGGCGGGGGGGACTGGGTACAATGAGCAGTTCTTC CASRPAGGTGYNEQFF
TRBJ2-2 many NA TRBV30 TGTGCCTGGACGGGTTCTTCCGGGGAGCTGTTTTTT CAWTGSSGELFF
TRBJ2-1 many TRBD2 TRBV11-2 TGTGCCAGCAGCCGACTAGCGGGAGGGCCCCTTTACAATGAGCAGTTCTTC CASSRLAGGPLYNEQFF
TRBJ2-3 many TRBD1 TRBV28 TGTGCCAGCAGCAACACAGGGGGCAGAGATACGCAGTATTTT CASSNTGGRDTQYF
TRBJ2-5 many NA TRBV6-2/TRBV6-3 TGTGCCAGCAGTTACAGTATCGGGAACCTCCAAGAGACCCAGTACTTC CASSYSIGNLQETQYF
TRBJ1-4 many TRBD1 TRBV15 TGTGCCACCAGCAGTAACTACGGGACAGGGGGTGAAAAACTGTTTTTT CATSSNYGTGGEKLFF
TRBJ1-2 few NA TRBV4-1 TGCGCCAGCACCCGACAATCAGGGTTGGGCTATGGCTACACCTTC CASTRQSGLGYGYTF
TRBJ2-7 many TRBD1 TRBV15 TGTGCCACCAGAAATCAAGGACAGGACGAGCAGTACTTC CATRNQGQDEQYF
TRBJ1-1 NA TRBD1 TRBV11-2 TGTGCCAGCAGCTGGGAGACAGGGGGTAAAGCTGAAGCTTTCTTT CASSWETGGKAEAFF
TRBJ1-2 NA NA TRBV4-1 TGCGCCAGCAGCCTTACAGAGACGGCTTACTATGGCTACACCTTC CASSLTETAYYGYTF
TRBJ1-1 many TRBD1 TRBV7-9 TGTGCCAGCAGCCCGTGGGACAGGGAAGGTAAAGCTTTCTTT CASSPWDREGKAFF
TRBJ2-4 once NA TRBV20-1 TGCAGTGCTAGTTCCGGTTTCAAAAACATTCAGTACTTC CSASSGFKNIQYF
TRBJ2-7 many NA TRBV12-3/TRBV12-4 TGTGCCAGCAGTTTGGGGATCTACGAGCAGTACTTC CASSLGIYEQYF
TRBJ2-2 few NA TRBV3-1 TGTGCCAGCAGACACAGGGACACCGGGGAGCTGTTTTTT CASRHRDTGELFF
TRBJ1-1 NA NA TRBV7-9 TGTGCCAGCAGCTTAGGTTGGGGGGACAAGATCGAAGCTTTCTTT CASSLGWGDKIEAFF
TRBJ2-7 many TRBD1 TRBV27 TGTGCCAGCAGTATACGGACAGGGGGACACTACGAGCAGTACTTC CASSIRTGGHYEQYF
TRBJ2-1 NA NA TRBV19 TGTGCCAGTAGTATAGATCGGGCTATCGGCTCCTACAATGAGCAGTTCTTC CASSIDRAIGSYNEQFF
TRBJ1-2 few NA TRBV20-1 TGCAGTGCTAGAAGCAGTTGGGGCTACACCTTC CSARSSWGYTF
TRBJ2-5 many NA TRBV30 TGTGCCTGGAGTGTAAGAGGGCTTGAGACCCAGTACTTC CAWSVRGLETQYF
TRBJ2-7 few NA TRBV20-1 TGCAGTGCTAGTGGAACCTACGAGCAGTACTTC CSASGTYEQYF
TRBJ2-3 NA TRBD1 TRBV5-1 TGCGCCAGCAGCCCCGCCCGGGACAGCGACACAGATACGCAGTATTTT CASSPARDSDTDTQYF
TRBJ2-7 NA TRBD1 TRBV5-5 TGTGCCAGCAGCCCGTGGGACAGCTCCTACGAGCAGTACTTC CASSPWDSSYEQYF
TRBJ1-1 many NA TRBV27 TGTGCCAGCAGTTGGAGTCTGATGAACACTGAAGCTTTCTTT CASSWSLMNTEAFF
TRBJ1-5 NA TRBD1 TRBV19 TGTGCCAGTAGTATAGGACAGGGCGGGGTATTGGAGCCCCAGCATTTT CASSIGQGGVLEPQHF
TRBJ1-1 many TRBD1 TRBV28 TGTGCCAGCACCCTACAGGGGGGAGCTTTCTTT CASTLQGGAFF
TRBJ1-6 many TRBD1 TRBV20-1 TGCAGTGCTAGTGACAGGGGAAAAAATTCACCCCTCCACTTT CSASDRGKNSPLHF
TRBJ2-4 many NA TRBV20-1 TGCAGTGCTGAAACTAGGGTCGAGGGGGGCATTCAGTACTTC CSAETRVEGGIQYF
TRBJ1-3 once NA TRBV28 TGTGCCAGCAGCACCGGAGGGGGGCCTAGAAACACCATATATTTT CASSTGGGPRNTIYF
TRBJ2-7 few NA TRBV2 TGTGCCAGCAGACCGATGGGGGGCTACGAGCAGTACTTC CASRPMGGYEQYF
TRBJ1-4 once NA TRBV12-3/TRBV12-4 TGTGCCAGCAGTTTGCCAGGACCTAATGAAAAACTGTTTTTT CASSLPGPNEKLFF
TRBJ2-3 many TRBD1 TRBV18 TGTGCCAGCTCACCCGGGACAGGGGACTATACGCAGTATTTT CASSPGTGDYTQYF
TRBJ2-1 many TRBD2 TRBV10-3 TGTGCCATCAGGGGACTAGCGAGAAATGAGCAGTTCTTC CAIRGLARNEQFF
TRBJ2-1 NA TRBD2 TRBV7-9 TGTGCCAGCAGCTTAGTGGGTCGCGGGAGGGGTAATGAGCAGTTCTTC CASSLVGRGRGNEQFF
TRBJ1-6 many NA TRBV6-1 TGTGCCAGCAGCCTTGGAGAGAGGGTGGATTTACACTTT CASSLGERVDLHF
TRBJ1-5 few NA TRBV19 TGTGCCAGTAGTATCCCCTACCAGGCCCAGCATTTT CASSIPYQAQHF
TRBJ2-5 NA TRBD2 TRBV6-2/TRBV6-3 TGTGCCAGCAGTTACACCATCGGGGGGAGCGGGGGACGGCCGGAGACCCAGTACTTC CASSYTIGGSGGRPETQYF
TRBJ2-5 NA TRBD1 TRBV24-1 TGTGCCACCAGTGATTGGACAGGGGAAGAGACCCAGTACTTC CATSDWTGEETQYF
TRBJ2-7 once TRBD2 TRBV28 TGTGCCAGCAGTTCTGGGACTAGCGGTGCACTAAGCTCCTACGAGCAGTACTTC CASSSGTSGALSSYEQYF
TRBJ2-2 many NA TRBV10-3 TGTGCCAGTAGGGACGCCGGGGAGCTGTTTTTT CASRDAGELFF
TRBJ1-5 NA TRBD1 TRBV28 TGTGCCAGCAGTCAATTGACAGGGGGGGCGCCCCAGCATTTT CASSQLTGGAPQHF